Below, 15 T cell receptor beta chains from the same sample are listed, as sequenced in a study of cytomegalovirus exposure and HLA in healthy donors. Primers for the PCR totalled 60 Vbeta and 13 Jbeta. This table comes from immunoSEQ multiplex PCR, and its TCRdb copy is limited to in-frame clones, with some not included. The profile shows about 190,000 clones, less than 85% of them singletons. Input material: PBMCs. These TCRs come from a man aged 25-45 years in good health and CMV-seropositive.

V and J are TRBV4-3 and TRBJ2-1, with TRBD2 identical over 13 bases. The CDR3 is 17 residues long. Trimming took 1 base from V and 0 from J; bases not matched to a gene: 0. Germline V gene lookup returns CDR1 LGHNA and CDR2 YSLEER. CDR3 DNA sequence: TGCGCCAGCAGCCAAGGGACTAGCGGGAGCTCCTACAATGAGCAGTTCTTC. Translation gives CASSQGTSGSSYNEQFF.

CDR3 coding DNA: TGTGCCAGCAGCTTATTTTTGGGACAGGCCTACGAGCAGTACTTC. This translates into CASSLFLGQAYEQYF. The chain carries TRBV11-2 and TRBJ2-7; 8 bases are a match to TRBD1. Germline V lookup: CDR1 SGHAT, CDR2 FQNNGV. The junction had 5 bases not matched to a gene; V was cut back by 2 bases and J by 2 bases. The CDR3 is 15 amino acids.

The chain carries TRBV7-3 and TRBJ2-2; TRBD2 matches at 10 bases. The V segment lost 1 base and the J segment 6 bases; nucleotides outside the gene matches: 5. Germline assignment: CDR1 SGHTA and CDR2 FQGTGA. CDR3 length: 16 residues. CDR3 protein: CASSLRASGGPGELFF. CDR3 coding DNA: TGTGCCAGCAGCTTAAGGGCTAGCGGGGGCCCCGGGGAGCTGTTTTTT.

This clone was recorded a few times. The chain links TRBV4-2 to TRBJ2-2; possibly TRBD1 for D (6 bases). The CDR3 sequence is 15 residues long. With 1 base removed from V and 6 bases from J, the gap between germline ends came to 12 bases. Germline CDR1 and CDR2: LGHNA and YNFKEQ. The CDR3 reads CASSQGGEGAGELFF. The CDR3 DNA is TGTGCCAGCAGCCAAGGGGGCGAGGGGGCCGGGGAGCTGTTTTTT.

This clone was counted only a few times. The V gene is TRBV21-1, the J gene TRBJ2-7; the table assigns TRBD1, which was not confirmed against the DNA. TRBV21-1 is annotated as a pseudogene. The CDR3 totals 16 residues. In nucleotides, the CDR3 is TGTGCCAGCAGCAAAAGAAGGGGGCGCACTCTCTACGAGCAGTACTTC. Translating gives CASSKRRGRTLYEQYF.

J is TRBJ2-7 and V is TRBV10-3; no definite D call. Germline V gene lookup returns CDR1 ENHRY and CDR2 SYGVKD. V was pared by 6 bases and J by 0 bases, with 9 bases between. This CDR3 region has 13 residues. For the CDR3, the DNA is TGTGCCATCAGGGTACCAGTCTCCTACGAGCAGTACTTC. This translates into CAIRVPVSYEQYF.

The genes are TRBV4-1 and TRBJ2-4, with 10 bases lining up with TRBD1. Germline V CDR1 and CDR2: MGHRA, YSYEKL. There are 18 residues in the CDR3. Losses at the gene ends were 2 bases for V and 0 bases for J; bases not matched to a gene: 7. The CDR3 loop reads CASSQTRQGAVAKNIQYF. Here the CDR3 DNA reads TGCGCCAGCAGCCAAACACGACAGGGGGCAGTAGCCAAAAACATTCAGTACTTC.

The chain recombines TRBV28 with TRBJ2-7; 10 bases are shared with TRBD1. V lost 6 bases to trimming and J lost 0 bases; unmatched junction nucleotides: 2. The CDR3 spans 14 residues. The germline V gene has CDR1 MDHEN and CDR2 SYDVKM. This CDR3 reads CASRTGGSSYEQYF. The CDR3 coding sequence is TGTGCCAGCAGGACAGGGGGCAGCTCCTACGAGCAGTACTTC. The full variable domain, in which reference TRBV28 and TRBJ2-7 provide the parts outside the CDR3, is DVKVTQSSRYLVKRTGEKVFLECVQDMDHENMFWYRQDPGLGLRLIYFSYDVKMKEKGDIPEGYSVSREKKERFSLILESASTNQTSMYLCASRTGGSSYEQYFGPGTRLTVT.

The rearrangement joins TRBV18 to TRBJ1-1, with D unresolved. Per germline, CDR1 KGHSH and CDR2 LQKENI. The CDR3 spans 15 residues. Trimming shortened V by 3 bases and J by 1 base, and 12 bases separated the two germline ends. The CDR3 loop is CASSPSDGWNTEAFF. Here the CDR3 DNA reads TGTGCCAGCTCACCCTCTGACGGGTGGAACACTGAAGCTTTCTTT.

The table lists this clone with many counts. V gene TRBV29-1 combines with J gene TRBJ1-2, with D tentatively TRBD1 (6 bases). The CDR3 contains 13 residues. Germline V gene data show CDR1 as SQVTM and CDR2 as ANQGSEA. V gave up 2 bases and J gave up 9 bases, with 16 bases separating them. In nucleotides, the CDR3 is TGCAGCGTTGAACCAGACTATGGACAGCGCTACACCTTC. This codes for CSVEPDYGQRYTF.

V is TRBV7-3 and J is TRBJ1-3, with D possibly being TRBD1 (5 bases). V was shortened by 6 bases and J by 0 bases, with 12 bases between the two germline ends. Germline loops: CDR1 SGHTA, CDR2 FQGTGA. The CDR3 runs 15 residues. The CDR3 bases are TGTGCCAGCAGTCGTACAGGCTTCTCTGGAAACACCATATATTTT. Translating gives CASSRTGFSGNTIYF.

The CDR3 loop reads CASSFGQKETQYF. Here the CDR3 DNA reads TGTGCCAGCAGCTTCGGACAGAAAGAGACCCAGTACTTC. The V gene is TRBV7-2, the J gene TRBJ2-5; D is perhaps TRBD1 (6 bases). This CDR3 is built from 13 residues. The germline V and J ends were trimmed by 3 bases and 3 bases, with 8 bases remaining between them. Per the germline V gene, CDR1 is SGHTA and CDR2 is FQGNSA.

Turning to this clone: An end of the junction does not agree with germline; a read error may underlie this. Distinct nucleotide sequences in the sample also encode this CDR3. This chain links TRBV7-9 with TRBJ1-6; maybe TRBD1 (5 bases). From germline, CDR1 is SEHNR and CDR2 FQNEAQ (reference sequence). The CDR3 extends over 15 amino acids. The CDR3 protein is CASRVRTPDNSPLHF. For the CDR3, the DNA is TGTGCCAGCAGGGTCAGGACACCTGATAATTCCCCCCTCCACTTT.

This clone was seen a few times. The rearrangement links TRBV7-2 to TRBJ1-5; D is uncertain. V gave up 2 bases and J gave up 7 bases, with 9 bases separating them. From germline, CDR1 is SGHTA and CDR2 FQGNSA. The length of the CDR3 is 13 residues. In DNA form, the CDR3 reads TGTGCCAGCAGCTTATCAAGAGGCCAGCCCCAGCATTTT. This sequence encodes CASSLSRGQPQHF.

CDR3 in amino acids: CASSASTGGETQYF. The CDR3 coding sequence is TGTGCCAGCAGCGCCTCGACAGGGGGTGAGACCCAGTACTTC. The chain employs TRBV11-2 and TRBJ2-5; 9 bases match TRBD1. This CDR3 contains 14 residues. CDR1 SGHAT and CDR2 FQNNGV come from the germline V gene. Trimming at V came to 5 bases and at J to 5 bases, leaving 6 bases not matched to a gene.